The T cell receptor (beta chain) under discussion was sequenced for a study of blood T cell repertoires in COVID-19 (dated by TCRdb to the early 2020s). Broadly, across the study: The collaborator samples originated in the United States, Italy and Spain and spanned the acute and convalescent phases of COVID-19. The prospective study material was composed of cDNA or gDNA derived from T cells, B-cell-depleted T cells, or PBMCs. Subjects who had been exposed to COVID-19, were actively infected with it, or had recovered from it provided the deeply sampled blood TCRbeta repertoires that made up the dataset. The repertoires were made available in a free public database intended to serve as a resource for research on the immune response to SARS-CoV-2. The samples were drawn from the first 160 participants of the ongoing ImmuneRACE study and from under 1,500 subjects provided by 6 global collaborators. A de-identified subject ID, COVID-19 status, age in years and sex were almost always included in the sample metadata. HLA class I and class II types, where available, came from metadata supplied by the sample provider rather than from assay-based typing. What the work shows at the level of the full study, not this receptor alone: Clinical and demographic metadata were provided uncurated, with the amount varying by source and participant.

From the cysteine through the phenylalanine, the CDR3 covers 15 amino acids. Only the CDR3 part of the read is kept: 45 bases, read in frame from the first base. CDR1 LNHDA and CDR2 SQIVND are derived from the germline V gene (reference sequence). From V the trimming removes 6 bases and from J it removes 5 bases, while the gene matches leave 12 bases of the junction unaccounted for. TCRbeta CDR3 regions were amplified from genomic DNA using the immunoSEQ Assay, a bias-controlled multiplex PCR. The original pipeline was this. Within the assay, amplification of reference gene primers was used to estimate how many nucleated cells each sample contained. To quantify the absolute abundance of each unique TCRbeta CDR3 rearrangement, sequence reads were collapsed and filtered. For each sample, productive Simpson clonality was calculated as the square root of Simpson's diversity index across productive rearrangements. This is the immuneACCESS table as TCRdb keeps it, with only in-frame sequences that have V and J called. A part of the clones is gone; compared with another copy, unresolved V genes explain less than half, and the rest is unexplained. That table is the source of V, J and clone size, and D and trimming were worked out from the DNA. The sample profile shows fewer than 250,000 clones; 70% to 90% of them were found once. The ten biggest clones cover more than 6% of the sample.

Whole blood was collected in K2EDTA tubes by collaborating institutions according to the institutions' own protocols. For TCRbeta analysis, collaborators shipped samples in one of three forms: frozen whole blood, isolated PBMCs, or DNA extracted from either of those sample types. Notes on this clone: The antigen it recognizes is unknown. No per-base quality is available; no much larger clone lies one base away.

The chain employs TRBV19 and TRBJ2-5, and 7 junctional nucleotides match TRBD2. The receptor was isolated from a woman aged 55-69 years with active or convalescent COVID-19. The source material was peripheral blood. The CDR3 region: CASRGGVLGDETQYF. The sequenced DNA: TGTGCCAGTAGGGGAGGGGTGTTGGGAGATGAGACCCAGTACTTC.